These 22 T cell receptor beta chains were all obtained from the same sample, sequenced in a study of post-analysis software for immune sequencing data (dated by TCRdb to the mid-2010s). Results the study describes overall, beyond this receptor: Significantly higher frequencies in patients than in controls were found for about five TRBV segments, including TRBV5-6, TRBV5-1 and TRBV20-1.

No antigen is known for these receptors. Preparation of the library involved PCR. The instrument given in TCRdb is Illumina HiSeq 2500. To reduce PCR and sequencing biases, unique molecular identifiers were built into the TCR beta cDNA libraries. TCRdb reworked the public reads: Q25 trimming with fastp, MiXCR clone assembly, productive beta chains retained. Here each entry gathers all rows of one CDR3 protein and keeps the most common genes and DNA. Counted in this sample were about 770,000 distinct CDR3 sequences; about 43% of them appeared once. 4.9% of the sample lies in the top ten. Sequencing input: blood. The receptors derive from a girl aged 5-17 years with multiple sclerosis.

This clonotype came up a few times. The chain carries TRBV4-3 and TRBJ2-5, with TRBD2 matching over 10 bases. The J call may not be correct, given that the DNA end is closer to TRBJ2-7. The CDR3 contains 16 residues. Germline lookup yields CDR1 LGHNA and CDR2 YSLEER. CDR3 amino acids: CASSQGATSGWGEQYF. CDR3 sequence (DNA): TGCGCCAGCAGCCAGGGAGCGACTAGCGGGTGGGGCGAGCAGTACTTC.

V and J are TRBV6-6 and TRBJ2-7; 10 bases align to TRBD2. This CDR3 comprises 14 residues. Per germline, CDR1 MNHNY and CDR2 SVGAGI (reference sequence). V lost 6 bases and J lost 1; bases outside the gene matches: 3. In nucleotides, the CDR3 is TGTGCCAGCAGGCTAGCGGGAGTATCCTACGAGCAGTACTTC. Its protein product is CASRLAGVSYEQYF.

This chain connects TRBV13 to TRBJ2-1; TRBD1 is a possible D gene (6 bases). This CDR3 has 14 residues. The ends were cut back, 6 bases at V and 8 bases at J, with 17 bases in the middle. From germline, CDR1 is PRHDT and CDR2 FYEKMQ (reference sequence). In DNA, the CDR3 is TGTGCCAGCAGTCGCCGGGACACCTTCTATGAGCAGTTCTTC. Protein product: CASSRRDTFYEQFF.

This clonotype was detected a few times. V usage is TRBV28 and J usage is TRBJ2-7; D unresolved. There are 14 residues in the CDR3. With 3 bases removed from V and 7 bases from J, the gap between germline ends came to 16 bases. Germline CDR1 MDHEN, CDR2 SYDVKM. The CDR3 DNA follows: TGTGCCAGCAGTTTCTACAGAAACCCCGAGGAGCAGTACTTC. This encodes CASSFYRNPEEQYF.

This clonotype was found a few times. The CDR3 sequence: CASSQYRGAGPNEQFF. The CDR3 nucleotides are TGCGCCAGCAGCCAGTATAGGGGAGCGGGACCAAATGAGCAGTTCTTC. V usage is TRBV4-3 and J usage is TRBJ2-1; 7 bases match TRBD2. This CDR3 has 16 amino acids. Germline loops: CDR1 LGHNA, CDR2 YSLEER. Trimming took 3 bases from V and 7 from J; bases not matched to a gene: 12.

The chain couples TRBV7-6 to TRBJ1-2; TRBD1 is a possible D gene (6 bases). Germline V gene sequence: CDR1 SGHVS, CDR2 FNYEAQ. Trimming shortened V by 5 bases and J by 0 bases, and 22 bases separated the two germline ends. The CDR3 runs 18 residues. CDR3 DNA: TGTGCCAGCAGCGGATCAGAGGAGGGGGACGGCGCTAACTATGGCTACACCTTC. Translated, it gives CASSGSEEGDGANYGYTF.

The chain couples TRBV7-2 to TRBJ2-5; TRBD2 matches 9 bases. With V trimmed by 1 base and J by 4 bases, 4 bases remained unmatched. This CDR3 spans 15 amino acids. Germline CDR1 reads SGHTA; CDR2 reads FQGNSA. For the CDR3, the DNA is TGTGCCAGCAGCTTAGGCGGGAGGGAAGGAGAGACCCAGTACTTC. This sequence encodes CASSLGGREGETQYF.

This clonotype was seen only once. The chain links TRBV11-2 to TRBJ1-1; TRBD1 is a possible D gene (6 bases). The CDR3 contains 12 residues. V gave up 5 bases and J gave up 7 bases, with 11 bases separating them. CDR1 is SGHAT, CDR2 FQNNGV, per germline. As DNA, the CDR3 is TGTGCCAGCAGCCCGGACAGCTGTGAAGCTTTCTTT. It is translated as CASSPDSCEAFF.

This clonotype was observed a handful of times. The chain couples TRBV7-6 to TRBJ1-6, with D possibly being TRBD1 (6 bases). With 5 bases removed from V and 7 bases from J, the gap between germline ends came to 12 bases. Germline V gene lookup returns CDR1 SGHVS and CDR2 FNYEAQ. This CDR3 region has 14 residues. The CDR3 DNA is TGTGCCAGCAGCCGCGGGGGCGCGAATTCACCCCTCCACTTT. Protein: CASSRGGANSPLHF.

This clonotype was seen more than once but under ten times. The rearrangement links TRBV6-5 to TRBJ2-5; 9 nucleotides agree with TRBD2. V trimming: 6 bases; J trimming: 2 bases; junction bases outside the gene matches: 7. CDR3 length: 15 amino acids. CDR1 MNHEY and CDR2 SVGAGI come from the germline V gene. In DNA form, the CDR3 reads TGTGCCAGCAGGGGCCTAGCGGGGCAGCAAGAGACCCAGTACTTC. Its protein product is CASRGLAGQQETQYF.

This chain connects TRBV7-2 to TRBJ2-5; 9 bases align to TRBD1. The DNA end favors TRBJ2-7, so the J call may be wrong. The CDR3 sequence is 15 residues long. Germline V lookup: CDR1 SGHTA, CDR2 FQGNSA. The CDR3 is CASSPHRGRTYEQYF. In DNA form, the CDR3 reads TGTGCCAGCAGCCCTCACAGGGGGCGGACATACGAGCAGTACTTC.

This chain joins TRBV7-9 and TRBJ2-1, with TRBD1 identical over 9 bases. V was clipped by 5 bases and J by 15 bases; unmatched bases: 5. Germline V gene sequence: CDR1 SEHNR, CDR2 FQNEAQ (reference sequence). CDR3 size: 11 residues. The CDR3 here is CASSIRDRAFF. CDR3 nucleotides: TGTGCCAGCAGCATCCGGGACAGGGCGTTCTTC.

The chain uses TRBV12-3 or TRBV12-4 and TRBJ1-5; 7 nucleotides align to TRBD1. The V segment lost 6 bases and the J segment 3 bases; nucleotides outside the gene matches: 8. The CDR3 is made up of 15 amino acids. The CDR3 DNA is TGTGCCAGCAGCCGAGGGACAGACTACAATCAGCCCCAGCATTTT. Residues: CASSRGTDYNQPQHF.

The chain has TRBV12-3 or TRBV12-4 and TRBJ2-1; TRBD2 might be the D (5 bases). Trimming removed 3 bases at V and 6 bases at J, with 12 bases between. The CDR3 length is 14 residues. Here the CDR3 reads CASSFVGEINEQFF. The CDR3 DNA sequence: TGTGCCAGCAGTTTTGTTGGGGAGATCAATGAGCAGTTCTTC.

The gene calls are TRBV3-1 and TRBJ2-5; TRBD2 matches 8 bases. CDR3 length: 18 amino acids. Germline assignment: CDR1 LGHDT and CDR2 YNNKEL (reference sequence). The V segment lost 5 bases and the J segment 3 bases; nucleotides outside the gene matches: 17. This CDR3 is CASSFGLAEGGPKETQYF. CDR3 nucleotide sequence: TGTGCCAGCAGCTTCGGACTAGCCGAAGGAGGGCCCAAAGAGACCCAGTACTTC.

Concerning this clonotype itself: At one of its ends the junction is not consistent with the germline gene, which may arise from a read error. The chain couples TRBV12-3 or TRBV12-4 to TRBJ2-3; D unclear. The CDR3 is 11 amino acids. This CDR3 reads CASSFQDTHYF. The DNA of the CDR3 is TGTGCCAGCAGTTTTCAGGATACGCACTATTTT.

The gene calls are TRBV6-6 and TRBJ2-7, with D perhaps matching TRBD1 or TRBD2 (6 bases each). V lost 2 bases and J lost 1, with 15 bases in between. The germline CDR1 and CDR2 sequences are MNHNY and SVGAGI (reference sequence). This CDR3 comprises 16 residues. The CDR3 sequence is CASSYGGGRQSYEQYF. The DNA for the CDR3 is TGTGCCAGCAGTTACGGAGGGGGACGCCAATCCTACGAGCAGTACTTC.

This chain uses TRBV29-1 with TRBJ2-3; the match to TRBD2 covers 7 bases. The V segment lost 6 bases and the J segment 3 bases; nucleotides outside the gene matches: 3. The CDR3 loop spans 12 amino acids. Germline values: CDR1 SQVTM, CDR2 ANQGSEA. For the CDR3, the DNA is TGCAGCGTGGGCGGGGGAACAGATACGCAGTATTTT. This sequence encodes CSVGGGTDTQYF.

V gene TRBV29-1 combines with J gene TRBJ2-5; TRBD1 might be the D (6 bases). The germline V gene encodes CDR1 SQVTM and CDR2 ANQGSEA. Trimming shortened V by 7 bases and J by 3 bases, and 12 bases separated the two germline ends. The CDR3 has 12 amino acids. The CDR3 loop is CSAGQTEETQYF. DNA of the CDR3: TGCAGCGCCGGACAGACAGAAGAGACCCAGTACTTC.

The V and J genes are TRBV24-1 and TRBJ1-2, with D hard to call. The CDR3 runs 14 residues. The germline CDR1 and CDR2 sequences are KGHDR and SFDVKD. With 2 bases removed from V and 5 bases from J, the gap between germline ends came to 11 bases. CDR3 nucleotide sequence: TGTGCCACCAGTGATTCAGCCAGGCGGTATGGCTACACCTTC. Translation: CATSDSARRYGYTF.

The chain is built from TRBV18 and TRBJ1-1; 7 bases line up with TRBD1. V lost 3 bases to trimming and J lost 4 bases; unmatched junction nucleotides: 2. The CDR3 is made up of 13 amino acids. Germline V lookup: CDR1 KGHSH, CDR2 LQKENI. The CDR3 region has the DNA TGTGCCAGCTCACCGGGACAGCTCACTGAAGCTTTCTTT. This codes for CASSPGQLTEAFF.

The J gene is TRBJ2-7, the V gene TRBV7-2; TRBD2 agrees at 10 bases. The V and J ends lost 0 bases and 4 bases, in that order; junction bases with no gene match: 9. CDR1 and CDR2 from the germline V gene are SGHTA and FQGNSA. There are 17 residues in the CDR3. The CDR3 reads CASSLASLAGARYEQYF. In DNA, the CDR3 is TGTGCCAGCAGCTTAGCGAGCCTAGCGGGGGCGCGGTACGAGCAGTACTTC.